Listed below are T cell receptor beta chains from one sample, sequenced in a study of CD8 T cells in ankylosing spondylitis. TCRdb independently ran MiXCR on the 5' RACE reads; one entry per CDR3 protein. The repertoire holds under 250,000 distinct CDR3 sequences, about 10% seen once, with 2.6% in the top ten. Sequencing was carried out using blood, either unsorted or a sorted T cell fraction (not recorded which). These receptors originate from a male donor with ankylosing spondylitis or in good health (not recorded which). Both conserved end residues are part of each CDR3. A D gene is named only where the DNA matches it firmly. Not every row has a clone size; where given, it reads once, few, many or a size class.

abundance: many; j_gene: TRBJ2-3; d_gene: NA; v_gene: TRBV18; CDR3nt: TGTGCCAGCTCACCTGGGGTTAGCGGACGCACAGATACGCAGTATTTT; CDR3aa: CASSPGVSGRTDTQYF
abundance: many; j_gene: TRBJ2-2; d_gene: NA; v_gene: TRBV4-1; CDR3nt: TGCGCCAGCCGGGTTGGTTCCAACACCGGGGAGCTGTTTTTT; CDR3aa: CASRVGSNTGELFF
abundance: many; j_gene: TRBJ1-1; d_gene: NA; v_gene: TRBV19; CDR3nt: TGTGCCAGTAGTATCGTGGGGAGAACTGAAGCTTTCTTT; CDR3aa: CASSIVGRTEAFF
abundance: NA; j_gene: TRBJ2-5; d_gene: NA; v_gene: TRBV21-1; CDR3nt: TGTGCCAGCAGCAAACTGGGGACTAGCGGGAGAGAGTATCAAGAGACCCAGTACTTC; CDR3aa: CASSKLGTSGREYQETQYF
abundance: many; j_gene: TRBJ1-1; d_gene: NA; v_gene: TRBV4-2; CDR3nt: TGTGCCAGCAGCCAAGACGGTACCGACACTGAAGCTTTCTTT; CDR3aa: CASSQDGTDTEAFF
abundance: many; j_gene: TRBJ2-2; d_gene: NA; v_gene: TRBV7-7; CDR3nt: TGTGCCAGCAGCTCCGGGACGGTCGGGGAGCTGTTTTTT; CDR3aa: CASSSGTVGELFF
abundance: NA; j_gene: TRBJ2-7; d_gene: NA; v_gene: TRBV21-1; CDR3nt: TGTGCCAGCAGCTTAGGCCTGGGCACCTACGAGCAGTACTTC; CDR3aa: CASSLGLGTYEQYF
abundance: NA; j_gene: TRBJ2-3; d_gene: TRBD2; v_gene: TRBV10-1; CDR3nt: TGCGCCAGCAGAGTAATGAGCGGGGGGCTAGATACGCAGTATTTT; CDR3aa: CASRVMSGGLDTQYF
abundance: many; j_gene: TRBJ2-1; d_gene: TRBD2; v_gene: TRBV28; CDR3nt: TGTGCCAGCAGTTTGTCGAGACTAGCGGGATCGGAGGAGCAGTTCTTC; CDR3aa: CASSLSRLAGSEEQFF
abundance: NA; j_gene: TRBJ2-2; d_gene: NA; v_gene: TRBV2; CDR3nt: TGTGCCAGCAGTGTTCCCACCGGGGAGCTGTTTTTT; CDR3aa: CASSVPTGELFF
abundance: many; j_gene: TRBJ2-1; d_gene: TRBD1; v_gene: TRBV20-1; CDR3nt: TGCAGTGCCGGGACAGATAGCTCCTACAATGAGCAGTTCTTC; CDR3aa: CSAGTDSSYNEQFF
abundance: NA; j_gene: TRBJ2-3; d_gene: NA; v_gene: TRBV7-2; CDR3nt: TGTGCCAGCAGCCATGGACGGGCCCTCCCAGATACGCAGTATTTT; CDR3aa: CASSHGRALPDTQYF
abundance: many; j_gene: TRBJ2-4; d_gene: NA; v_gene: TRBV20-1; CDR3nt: TGCAGTGCTTCCCGGACAACTGTCATTCAGTACTTC; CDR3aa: CSASRTTVIQYF
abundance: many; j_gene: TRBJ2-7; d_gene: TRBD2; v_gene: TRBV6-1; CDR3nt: TGTGCCAGCAGCCGGAGACTAGCGGGGGGCACCTACGAGCAGTACTTC; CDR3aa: CASSRRLAGGTYEQYF
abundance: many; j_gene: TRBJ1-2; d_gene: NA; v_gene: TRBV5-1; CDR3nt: TGCGCCAGCAGCTTGGGGTCCTCAGGGGACGTAGGCTACACCTTC; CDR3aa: CASSLGSSGDVGYTF
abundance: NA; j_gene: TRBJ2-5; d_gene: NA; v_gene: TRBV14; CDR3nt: TGTGCCAGCAGCCAAACCGAAACCGTCCAAGAGACCCAGTACTTC; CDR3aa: CASSQTETVQETQYF
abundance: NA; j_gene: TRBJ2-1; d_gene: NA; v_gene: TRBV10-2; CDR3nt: TGCGCCGGCAGTGAGGGTATTTACAATGAGCAGTTCTTC; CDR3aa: CAGSEGIYNEQFF
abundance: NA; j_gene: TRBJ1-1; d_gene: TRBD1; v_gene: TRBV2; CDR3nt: TGTGCCAGCATCAGGACAGGGATGAACACTGAAGCTTTCTTT; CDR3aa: CASIRTGMNTEAFF
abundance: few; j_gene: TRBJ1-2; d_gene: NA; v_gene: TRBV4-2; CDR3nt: TGTGCCAGCAGCCAACCAGGCTGGGAGGCCTATGGCTACACCTTC; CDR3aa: CASSQPGWEAYGYTF
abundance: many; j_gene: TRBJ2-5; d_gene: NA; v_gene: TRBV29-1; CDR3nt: TGCAGTGCAAGGAGCAAAGAGACCCAGTACTTC; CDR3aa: CSARSKETQYF
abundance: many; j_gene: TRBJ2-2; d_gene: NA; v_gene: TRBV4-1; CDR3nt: TGCGCCAGCAGCCAAGAATTTGGCCCGTGGTATATGTTTTTT; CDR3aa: CASSQEFGPWYMFF
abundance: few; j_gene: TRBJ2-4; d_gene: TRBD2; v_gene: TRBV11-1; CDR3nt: TGTGCCAGCAGCTTACGGCCTAGCGGGAGATCAGCTGAGGTCAAAAACATTCAGTACTTC; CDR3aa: CASSLRPSGRSAEVKNIQYF
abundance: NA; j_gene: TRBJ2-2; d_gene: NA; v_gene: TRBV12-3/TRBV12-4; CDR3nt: TGTGCCAGCAGTTTTGCAGGGAAGGGGGAGCTGTTTTTT; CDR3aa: CASSFAGKGELFF
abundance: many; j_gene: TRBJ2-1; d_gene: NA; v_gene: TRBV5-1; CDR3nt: TGCGCCAGTCTCCCAGGGGGGGGGAACTACAATGAGCAGTTCTTC; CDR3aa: CASLPGGGNYNEQFF
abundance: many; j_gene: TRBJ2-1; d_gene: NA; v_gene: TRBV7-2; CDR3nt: TGTGCCAGCAGCTTATATACAGTATACAATGAGCAGTTCTTC; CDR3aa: CASSLYTVYNEQFF
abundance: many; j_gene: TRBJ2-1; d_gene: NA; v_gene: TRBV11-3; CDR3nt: TGTGCCAGCAGTCGCGGGCCCCTGGGTGAGCAGTTCTTC; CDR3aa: CASSRGPLGEQFF
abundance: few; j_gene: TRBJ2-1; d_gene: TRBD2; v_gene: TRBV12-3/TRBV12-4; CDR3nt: TGTGCCAGCAGTTTTGGCGGGAGGGCGGCTGAGCAGTTCTTC; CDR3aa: CASSFGGRAAEQFF
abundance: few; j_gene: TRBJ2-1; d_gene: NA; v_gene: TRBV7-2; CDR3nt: TGTGCCAGCAGCACAGGCCTGGGCAGGGAGTTCTTC; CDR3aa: CASSTGLGREFF
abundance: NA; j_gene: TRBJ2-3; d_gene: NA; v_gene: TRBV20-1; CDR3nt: TGCAGTGCTAGCACGGCGGCAGATACGCAGTATTTT; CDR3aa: CSASTAADTQYF
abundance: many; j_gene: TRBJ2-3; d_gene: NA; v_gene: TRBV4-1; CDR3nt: TGCGCCAGCAGCCAATCCATCACAGATACGCAGTATTTT; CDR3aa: CASSQSITDTQYF
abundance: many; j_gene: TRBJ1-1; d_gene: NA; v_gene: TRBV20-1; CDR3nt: TGCAGTGCGGGAACTGGGGGCACTGAAGCTTTCTTT; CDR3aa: CSAGTGGTEAFF
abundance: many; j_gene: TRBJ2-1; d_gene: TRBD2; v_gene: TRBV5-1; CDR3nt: TGCGCCAGCAGCTGGGGGGGTTCAAATGAGCAGTTCTTC; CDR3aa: CASSWGGSNEQFF
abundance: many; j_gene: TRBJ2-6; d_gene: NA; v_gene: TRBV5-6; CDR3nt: TGTGCCAGCAGCTTTAGACAGCCTGGGGCCAACGTCCTGACTTTC; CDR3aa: CASSFRQPGANVLTF